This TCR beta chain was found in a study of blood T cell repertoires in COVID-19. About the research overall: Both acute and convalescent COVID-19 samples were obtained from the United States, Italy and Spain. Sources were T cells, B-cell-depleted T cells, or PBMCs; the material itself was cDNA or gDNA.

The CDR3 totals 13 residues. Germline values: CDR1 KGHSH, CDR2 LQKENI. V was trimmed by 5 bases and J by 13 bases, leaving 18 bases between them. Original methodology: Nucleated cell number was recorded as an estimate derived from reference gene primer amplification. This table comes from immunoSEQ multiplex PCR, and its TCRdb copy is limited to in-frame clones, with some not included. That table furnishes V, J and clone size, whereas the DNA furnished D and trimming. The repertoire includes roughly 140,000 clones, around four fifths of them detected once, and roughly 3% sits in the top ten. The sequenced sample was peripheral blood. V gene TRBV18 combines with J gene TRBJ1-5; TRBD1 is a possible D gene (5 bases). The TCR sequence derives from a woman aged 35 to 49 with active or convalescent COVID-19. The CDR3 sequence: CASSTQGREGQHF. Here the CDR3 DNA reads TGTGCCAGCTCAACACAAGGCAGGGAGGGGCAGCATTTT.